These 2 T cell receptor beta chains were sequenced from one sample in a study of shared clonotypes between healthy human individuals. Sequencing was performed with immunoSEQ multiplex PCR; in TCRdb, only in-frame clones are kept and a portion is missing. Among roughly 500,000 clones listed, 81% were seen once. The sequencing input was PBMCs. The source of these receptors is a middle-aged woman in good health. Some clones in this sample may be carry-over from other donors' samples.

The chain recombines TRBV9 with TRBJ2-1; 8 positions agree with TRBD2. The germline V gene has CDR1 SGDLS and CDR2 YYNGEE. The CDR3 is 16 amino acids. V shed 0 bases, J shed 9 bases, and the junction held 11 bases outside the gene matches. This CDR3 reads CASSVEAGGVPTEQFF. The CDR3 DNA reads TGTGCCAGCAGCGTAGAGGCGGGAGGAGTCCCCACTGAGCAGTTCTTC.

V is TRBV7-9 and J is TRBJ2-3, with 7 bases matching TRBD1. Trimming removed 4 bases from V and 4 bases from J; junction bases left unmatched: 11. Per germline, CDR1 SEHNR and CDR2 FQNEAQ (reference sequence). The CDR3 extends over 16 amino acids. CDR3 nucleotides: TGTGCCAGCAGCTCTACAGGGGTAAATCACGCAGATACGCAGTATTTT. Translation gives CASSSTGVNHADTQYF.